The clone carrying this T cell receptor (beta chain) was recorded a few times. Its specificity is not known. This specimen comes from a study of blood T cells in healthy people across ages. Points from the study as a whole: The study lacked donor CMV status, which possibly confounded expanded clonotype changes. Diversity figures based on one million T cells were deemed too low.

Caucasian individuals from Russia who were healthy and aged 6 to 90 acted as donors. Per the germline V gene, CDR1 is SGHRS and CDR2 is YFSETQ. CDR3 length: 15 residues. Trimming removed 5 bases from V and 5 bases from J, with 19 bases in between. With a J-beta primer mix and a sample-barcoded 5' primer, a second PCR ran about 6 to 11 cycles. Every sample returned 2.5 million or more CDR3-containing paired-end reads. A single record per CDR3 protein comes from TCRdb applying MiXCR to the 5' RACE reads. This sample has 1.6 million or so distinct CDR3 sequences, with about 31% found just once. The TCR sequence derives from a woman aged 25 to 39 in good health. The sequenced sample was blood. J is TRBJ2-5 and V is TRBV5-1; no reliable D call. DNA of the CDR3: TGCGCCAGCAGGGAAAATGGATGGGGTGGGGAGACCCAGTACTTC. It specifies CASRENGWGGETQYF.